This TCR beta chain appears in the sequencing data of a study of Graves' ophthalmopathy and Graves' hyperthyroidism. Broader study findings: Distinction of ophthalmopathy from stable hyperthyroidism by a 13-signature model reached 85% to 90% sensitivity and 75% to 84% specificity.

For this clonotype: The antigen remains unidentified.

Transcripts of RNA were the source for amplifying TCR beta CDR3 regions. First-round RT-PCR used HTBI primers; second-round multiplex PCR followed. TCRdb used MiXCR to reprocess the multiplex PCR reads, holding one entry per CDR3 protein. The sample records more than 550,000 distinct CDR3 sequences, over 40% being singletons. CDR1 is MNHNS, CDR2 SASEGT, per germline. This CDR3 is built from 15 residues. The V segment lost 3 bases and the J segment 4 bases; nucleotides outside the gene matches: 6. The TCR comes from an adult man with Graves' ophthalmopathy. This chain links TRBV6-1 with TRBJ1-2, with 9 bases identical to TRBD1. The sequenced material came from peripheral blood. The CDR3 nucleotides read TGTGCCAGCAGTGATAGGACAGGGGCAGGCTATGGCTACACCTTC. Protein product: CASSDRTGAGYGYTF.